A selection of T cell receptor beta chains follows, all from one sample in a study of T cells in Graves' hyperthyroidism and ophthalmopathy. Each CDR3 protein is one row after TCRdb ran MiXCR on the multiplex PCR reads. The profile shows approximately 640,000 distinct CDR3 sequences, roughly 45% of them singletons. The sequencing input was peripheral blood or thyroid tissue (not recorded which). These receptors were collected from an adult man with Graves' disease, either hyperthyroidism or ophthalmopathy (not recorded which). The CDR3 runs from the conserved cysteine through the conserved F or W. Each record gives: clone size, D gene, J gene, V gene, CDR3 DNA, CDR3 protein. A D gene is named only where the DNA matches it firmly. Clone size is not always given. Where it is, it says once, few, many or a class for expanded clones.

clone_size: many
d_call: .
j_call: TRBJ1-5
v_call: TRBV2
cdr3_nt: TGTGCCAGCAGTGATGTCTCCTTGCCCCAGCATTTT
cdr3_aa: CASSDVSLPQHF

clone_size: .
d_call: TRBD1
j_call: TRBJ1-6
v_call: TRBV2
cdr3_nt: TGTGCCAGCAGACCTGGGACAGGGGTCCATTCACCCCTCCACTTT
cdr3_aa: CASRPGTGVHSPLHF

clone_size: .
d_call: .
j_call: TRBJ2-5
v_call: TRBV5-4
cdr3_nt: TGTGCCAGCAGCCCAGCAGGTGGGGGTGTGGAGACCCAGTACTTC
cdr3_aa: CASSPAGGGVETQYF

clone_size: .
d_call: TRBD1
j_call: TRBJ1-1
v_call: TRBV2
cdr3_nt: TGTGCCAGCAGTGACCCCGACAGGGAGAACACTGAAGCTTTCTTT
cdr3_aa: CASSDPDRENTEAFF

clone_size: many
d_call: TRBD1
j_call: TRBJ1-1
v_call: TRBV24-1
cdr3_nt: TGTGCCACCAGTGGTACGACAGGGGTTGCTTTCTTT
cdr3_aa: CATSGTTGVAFF

clone_size: few
d_call: .
j_call: TRBJ1-2
v_call: TRBV2
cdr3_nt: TGTGCCAGCAGGGAGGACAGAAACTATGGCTACACCTTC
cdr3_aa: CASREDRNYGYTF

clone_size: .
d_call: .
j_call: TRBJ1-1
v_call: TRBV25-1
cdr3_nt: TGTGCCAGCCGTGGGCCCTTGGGCACTGAAGCTTTCTTT
cdr3_aa: CASRGPLGTEAFF

clone_size: .
d_call: TRBD1
j_call: TRBJ1-4
v_call: TRBV2
cdr3_nt: TGTGCCAGCAGTCGGGACAGCAACACTGAACTGTTTTTT
cdr3_aa: CASSRDSNTELFF

clone_size: many
d_call: TRBD1
j_call: TRBJ1-3
v_call: TRBV7-2
cdr3_nt: TGTGCCAGCAGCTTAGTCGGGACAGTCTCTGGAAACACCATATATTTT
cdr3_aa: CASSLVGTVSGNTIYF

clone_size: few
d_call: TRBD1
j_call: TRBJ1-5
v_call: TRBV11-2
cdr3_nt: TGTGCCAGCAGCTTCGGACAGGTTGACAATCAGCCCCAGCATTTT
cdr3_aa: CASSFGQVDNQPQHF

clone_size: .
d_call: .
j_call: TRBJ1-2
v_call: TRBV7-8
cdr3_nt: TGTGCCAGCATCGGCAGGGGATCCTCTGGCTACACCTTC
cdr3_aa: CASIGRGSSGYTF

clone_size: few
d_call: TRBD1
j_call: TRBJ1-2
v_call: TRBV7-8
cdr3_nt: TGTGCCAGCAGCTCGGGGGACAGGTCTTTTTTAGAGGGCTACACCTTC
cdr3_aa: CASSSGDRSFLEGYTF

clone_size: .
d_call: TRBD2
j_call: TRBJ2-5
v_call: TRBV9
cdr3_nt: TGTGCCAGCAGCGTAGATAACGGCGGGAGGGAGACCCAGTACTTC
cdr3_aa: CASSVDNGGRETQYF

clone_size: .
d_call: TRBD1
j_call: TRBJ2-7
v_call: TRBV2
cdr3_nt: TGTGCCAGCAGGGGACAGCTGTACTTC
cdr3_aa: CASRGQLYF

clone_size: many
d_call: TRBD1
j_call: TRBJ1-4
v_call: TRBV2
cdr3_nt: TGTGCCAGCACCGGGACAGGGAAGAGAAAACTGTTTTTT
cdr3_aa: CASTGTGKRKLFF

clone_size: many
d_call: .
j_call: TRBJ1-6
v_call: TRBV29-1
cdr3_nt: TGCAGCGTTGAATACAGGACGGGCTCACCCCTCCACTTT
cdr3_aa: CSVEYRTGSPLHF

clone_size: once
d_call: .
j_call: TRBJ1-5
v_call: TRBV5-1
cdr3_nt: TGTGCCAGCAGTCTTGCGGAGGATCAGCCCCAGCATTTT
cdr3_aa: CASSLAEDQPQHF

clone_size: .
d_call: .
j_call: TRBJ2-2
v_call: TRBV9
cdr3_nt: TGTGCCAGCAGCGTCTCGGCGGGAAACACCGGGGAGCTGTTTTTT
cdr3_aa: CASSVSAGNTGELFF

clone_size: .
d_call: .
j_call: TRBJ2-7
v_call: TRBV12-3/TRBV12-4
cdr3_nt: TGTGCCAGCAGGGCGACAGTCGCCGATTACGAGCAGTACTTC
cdr3_aa: CASRATVADYEQYF

clone_size: many
d_call: TRBD1
j_call: TRBJ1-5
v_call: TRBV20-1
cdr3_nt: TGCAGTGCTAGACGTAGACAGGGGGCCTCCAATCAGCCCCAGCATTTT
cdr3_aa: CSARRRQGASNQPQHF

clone_size: .
d_call: TRBD1
j_call: TRBJ2-6
v_call: TRBV18
cdr3_nt: TGTGCCAGCTATCCCGGGACAGGATACTCTGGGGCCAACGTCCTGACTTTC
cdr3_aa: CASYPGTGYSGANVLTF

clone_size: .
d_call: .
j_call: TRBJ2-7
v_call: TRBV4-2
cdr3_nt: TGTGCCAGCAGCCAACAGGGGGGAATGGGCGAGCAGCACTTC
cdr3_aa: CASSQQGGMGEQHF

clone_size: many
d_call: TRBD1
j_call: TRBJ1-6
v_call: TRBV2
cdr3_nt: TGTGCCAGCAGTGTCTCGACAGGGGCATATTCACCCCTCCACTTT
cdr3_aa: CASSVSTGAYSPLHF

clone_size: .
d_call: .
j_call: TRBJ1-3
v_call: TRBV6-5
cdr3_nt: TGTGCCAGCAGTGATGGCAATGGGAACACCATATATTTT
cdr3_aa: CASSDGNGNTIYF

clone_size: .
d_call: .
j_call: TRBJ1-5
v_call: TRBV5-1
cdr3_nt: TGCGCCAGCAGCTTGGGAAGGGAGAGGAATAGCAATCAGCCCCGGCATTTT
cdr3_aa: CASSLGRERNSNQPRHF

clone_size: .
d_call: .
j_call: TRBJ1-6
v_call: TRBV7-2
cdr3_nt: TGTGCCAGCAGTCATCCGGGCACGTCACCCCTCCACTTT
cdr3_aa: CASSHPGTSPLHF

clone_size: many
d_call: TRBD1
j_call: TRBJ1-5
v_call: TRBV10-3
cdr3_nt: TGTGCCATCAGTCCGGGACAGGGGTCTGGACAGCCCCAGCATTTT
cdr3_aa: CAISPGQGSGQPQHF

clone_size: .
d_call: .
j_call: TRBJ1-4
v_call: TRBV20-1
cdr3_nt: TGCAGTGCTAGAGATGGACGGGTTGCAACTAATGAAAAACTGTTTTTT
cdr3_aa: CSARDGRVATNEKLFF

clone_size: .
d_call: .
j_call: TRBJ1-5
v_call: TRBV2
cdr3_nt: TGTGCCAGCCCTAATCAGGGATCTTGGGGTCAGCCCCAGCATTTT
cdr3_aa: CASPNQGSWGQPQHF

clone_size: many
d_call: .
j_call: TRBJ1-1
v_call: TRBV29-1
cdr3_nt: TGCAGCGCGGGGAACACTGAAGCTTTCTTT
cdr3_aa: CSAGNTEAFF

clone_size: .
d_call: .
j_call: TRBJ2-5
v_call: TRBV7-2
cdr3_nt: TGTGCCAGCAGCTCCCCGCGGGTGGGGACCCAAGAGACCCAGTACTTC
cdr3_aa: CASSSPRVGTQETQYF

clone_size: .
d_call: .
j_call: TRBJ1-6
v_call: TRBV5-1
cdr3_nt: TGCGCCAGCAGCTCCACGACAGACTCCCTGAGCTCCTATAATTCACCCCTCCACTTT
cdr3_aa: CASSSTTDSLSSYNSPLHF

clone_size: .
d_call: TRBD1
j_call: TRBJ1-1
v_call: TRBV7-2
cdr3_nt: TGTGCCAGCAGACCCGACAGGGTCACTGAAGCTTTCTTT
cdr3_aa: CASRPDRVTEAFF

clone_size: many
d_call: .
j_call: TRBJ1-4
v_call: TRBV5-1
cdr3_nt: TGCGCCAGCAGCGGAACAGGGATAACTAATGAAAAACTGTTTTTT
cdr3_aa: CASSGTGITNEKLFF

clone_size: many
d_call: TRBD2
j_call: TRBJ2-7
v_call: TRBV7-8
cdr3_nt: TGTGCCAGCAGCCGAGGTAGCGGGCCCTCCTACGAGCAGTACTTC
cdr3_aa: CASSRGSGPSYEQYF

clone_size: .
d_call: .
j_call: TRBJ1-1
v_call: TRBV24-1
cdr3_nt: TGTGCCACCAGTGTGGCCACTGAAGCTTTCTTT
cdr3_aa: CATSVATEAFF

clone_size: .
d_call: .
j_call: TRBJ1-5
v_call: TRBV20-1
cdr3_nt: TGCAGTGCTACCCGGACACCCGAGATAGGTCAGCCCCAGCATTTT
cdr3_aa: CSATRTPEIGQPQHF

clone_size: many
d_call: .
j_call: TRBJ1-5
v_call: TRBV7-8
cdr3_nt: TGTGCCAGCAGCCCTGGACTGAATAGCAATCAGCCCCAGCATTTT
cdr3_aa: CASSPGLNSNQPQHF

clone_size: .
d_call: .
j_call: TRBJ1-2
v_call: TRBV25-1
cdr3_nt: TGTGCCAGCGGTACGGATCACTATGGCTACACCTTC
cdr3_aa: CASGTDHYGYTF

clone_size: many
d_call: .
j_call: TRBJ2-7
v_call: TRBV7-8
cdr3_nt: TGTGCCAGCAGCCATAGCTCCTACGAGCAGTACTTC
cdr3_aa: CASSHSSYEQYF

clone_size: few
d_call: .
j_call: TRBJ2-3
v_call: TRBV10-2
cdr3_nt: TGCGCCAGCAGTGACCTTAGTAGGAGCACAGATACGCAGTATTTT
cdr3_aa: CASSDLSRSTDTQYF

clone_size: .
d_call: TRBD1
j_call: TRBJ1-2
v_call: TRBV29-1
cdr3_nt: TGCAGCGTTGAGGTCGGGACAGGGAATTATGGCTACACCTTC
cdr3_aa: CSVEVGTGNYGYTF

clone_size: .
d_call: TRBD2
j_call: TRBJ2-5
v_call: TRBV15
cdr3_nt: TGTGCCACCAGCAGCTTACTAGCGGGAGGGGAGACCCAGTACTTC
cdr3_aa: CATSSLLAGGETQYF

clone_size: .
d_call: TRBD1
j_call: TRBJ2-5
v_call: TRBV20-1
cdr3_nt: TGCAGTGCCGACAGGGCGCGAGAGACCCAGTACTTC
cdr3_aa: CSADRARETQYF